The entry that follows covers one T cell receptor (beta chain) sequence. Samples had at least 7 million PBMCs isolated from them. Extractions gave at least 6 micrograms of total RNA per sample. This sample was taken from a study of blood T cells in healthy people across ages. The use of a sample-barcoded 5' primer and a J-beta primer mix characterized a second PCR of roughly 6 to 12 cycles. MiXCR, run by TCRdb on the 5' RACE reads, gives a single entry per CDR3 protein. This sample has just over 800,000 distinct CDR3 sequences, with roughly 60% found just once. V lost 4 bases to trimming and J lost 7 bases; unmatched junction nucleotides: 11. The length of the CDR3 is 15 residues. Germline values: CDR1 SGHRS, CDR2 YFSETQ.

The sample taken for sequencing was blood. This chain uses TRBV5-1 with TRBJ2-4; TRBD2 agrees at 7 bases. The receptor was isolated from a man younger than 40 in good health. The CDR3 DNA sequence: TGCGCCAGCAGCCCAGGACTAGGGATTGGGAACATTCAGTACTTC. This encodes CASSPGLGIGNIQYF.